Sequencing of this TCR beta chain was carried out in a study of T-cell memory formation after mild COVID-19. Findings and limits, study-wide: Later expanders leaned toward CD4+, whereas clones contracting from day 15 to 85 were balanced CD4/CD8. Contracting CD4+ clones lay largely in CM and EM, with CD8+ ones residing in EMRA.

Germline V gene lookup returns CDR1 LNHNV and CDR2 YYDKDF (reference sequence). Trimming cost V 6 bases and J 5 bases, with 22 bases left between them. The CDR3 has 16 residues. This clonotype was counted only a few times. Its antigen is undetermined. TCRdb independently ran MiXCR on the 5' RACE reads; one entry per CDR3 protein. The sample contains 400,000 or so distinct CDR3 sequences, under 25% of which appear only once. This rearrangement joins TRBV15 to TRBJ2-5, with D unclear. This TCR was recovered from an adult woman who had mild COVID-19 (a few samples of this study predate the infection). Cell type and time point are not known. Sample: PBMCs or a T cell subset sorted from them (not recorded which). The CDR3 nucleotides read TGTGCCACCAGGAGGACGGTGGGCCCCGGTTGGGAGACCCAGTACTTC. This sequence encodes CATRRTVGPGWETQYF.